This is a list of T cell receptor beta chains from one sample in a study of blood T cells in healthy people across ages. MiXCR was run by TCRdb on the 5' RACE reads, yielding one entry per CDR3 protein. The sample records just under 900,000 distinct CDR3 sequences, under 30% being singletons. Material: blood. Receptors were obtained from a woman aged 80 or over in good health. The conserved cysteine and the conserved F or W are not part of the CDR3 here.

>TRBV12-5|TRBJ2-1
ASGLLDNDNEQF
>TRBV12-3/TRBV12-4|TRBJ1-1
ASNSGTPGTEAF
>TRBV6-5|TRBJ1-2
ASRGPLKGYT
>TRBV2|TRBJ1-1
ASSELLGGTEAF
>TRBV6-2/TRBV6-3|TRBJ2-5
ASSYAGRTGQY
>TRBV20-1|TRBJ2-3
SATTGGPDTQY
>TRBV3-1|TRBJ1-5
ASSQDSGGNQPQH
>TRBV5-1|TRBJ2-5
ASSFVVRNNQETQY
>TRBV7-9|TRBJ1-5
ASSPGGPRYQPQH
>TRBV5-1|TRBJ2-3
ASSLDTDRTDTQY
>TRBV6-5|TRBJ1-3
ASSYYNTIY
>TRBV11-2|.
ASSLSLGTGGNNEQY
>TRBV20-1|TRBJ2-1
SAGGTGIKKEQF
>TRBV19|TRBJ1-2
ASSRDTRDYGYT
>TRBV9|TRBJ1-1
ASSPRGYRGNTEAF
>TRBV7-2|TRBJ2-3
ASSLGAGKNTDTQY